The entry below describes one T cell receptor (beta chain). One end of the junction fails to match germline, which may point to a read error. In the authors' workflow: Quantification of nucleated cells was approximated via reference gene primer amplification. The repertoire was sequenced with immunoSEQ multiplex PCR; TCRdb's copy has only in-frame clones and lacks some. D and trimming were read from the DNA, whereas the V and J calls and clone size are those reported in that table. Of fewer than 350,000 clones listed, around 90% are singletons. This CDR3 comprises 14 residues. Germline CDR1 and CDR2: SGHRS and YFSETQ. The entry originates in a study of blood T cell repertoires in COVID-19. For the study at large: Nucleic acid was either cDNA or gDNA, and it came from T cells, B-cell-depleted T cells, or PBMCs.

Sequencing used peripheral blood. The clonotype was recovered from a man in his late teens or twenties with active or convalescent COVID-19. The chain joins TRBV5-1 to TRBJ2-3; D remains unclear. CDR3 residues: CGSQPGTYTDTQYF. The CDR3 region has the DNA TGCGGCAGCCAACCAGGAACCTACACAGATACGCAGTATTTT.